These T cell receptor beta chains were read from a single sample in a study of regulatory T cells in long-lasting Graves disease. One entry per CDR3 protein results from TCRdb running MiXCR on the multiplex PCR reads. Of hundreds of thousands of distinct CDR3 sequences detected, around 16% appear once; the ten largest clones hold roughly 20%. The source was peripheral blood mononuclear cells (PBMCs), collected at new diagnosis, from a patient treated with antithyroid drugs. The origin of the receptors is a female donor with Graves disease. CDR3s include the opening cysteine and the closing phenylalanine or tryptophan. The order of the fields is clone size, J gene, V gene, D gene, CDR3 protein, CDR3 DNA. D genes are given only for firm matches. Clone size, where shown, is once, few, many, or a class for clones that have expanded.

many TRBJ2-7 TRBV20-1 . CSASLAVTYEQYF TGCAGTGCTAGCCTAGCTGTCACCTACGAGCAGTACTTC
many TRBJ1-2 TRBV11-2 . CASSLDYGTYGYTF TGTGCCAGCAGCTTAGATTATGGTACCTATGGCTACACCTTC
few TRBJ2-3 TRBV24-1 . CATSDYRDTQYF TGTGCCACCAGTGATTACCGCGATACGCAGTATTTT
. TRBJ2-7 TRBV9 . CASSVQADYEQYF TGTGCCAGCAGCGTTCAGGCAGACTACGAGCAGTACTTC
. TRBJ2-2 TRBV5-1 TRBD2 CASQTGGLAGTGELFF TGCGCCAGCCAAACCGGAGGGCTAGCGGGGACCGGGGAGCTGTTTTTT
few TRBJ2-7 TRBV27 . CASSSLTSYEDEQYF TGTGCCAGCAGTTCCCTGACTAGTTATGAAGACGAGCAGTACTTC
many TRBJ1-4 TRBV5-1 . CASSQPDGPARLFF TGCGCCAGCAGCCAACCAGACGGACCGGCCAGACTGTTTTTT
many TRBJ1-1 TRBV25-1 . CASSELGRANTEAFF TGTGCCAGCAGTGAGTTGGGGCGGGCGAACACTGAAGCTTTCTTT
many TRBJ2-1 TRBV12-3/TRBV12-4 TRBD1 CASSPPDRVDEQFF TGTGCCAGCAGTCCCCCGGACAGGGTTGATGAGCAGTTCTTC
few TRBJ2-7 TRBV7-3 TRBD1 CASSYDRAFYEQYF TGTGCCAGCAGCTACGACAGGGCCTTCTACGAGCAGTACTTC
many TRBJ2-1 TRBV20-1 . CSAREGLAWYNEQFF TGCAGTGCTAGAGAAGGGCTAGCGTGGTACAATGAGCAGTTCTTC
many TRBJ2-1 TRBV7-9 . CASSDLSGNEQFF TGTGCCAGCAGTGACCTCAGTGGGAATGAGCAGTTCTTC
many TRBJ2-5 TRBV12-3/TRBV12-4 . CASSLFIGERETKYF TGTGCCAGCAGTTTATTTATAGGTGAACGGGAGACGAAGTACTTC
many TRBJ1-2 TRBV7-9 . CASSTGTGYTF TGTGCCAGCAGTACAGGGACTGGCTACACCTTC
many TRBJ1-2 TRBV5-1 . CASRSGVGPSNSGYTF TGCGCCAGCAGATCAGGCGTCGGACCGTCTAACTCTGGCTACACCTTC
many TRBJ1-5 TRBV2 TRBD1 CASNTDRDIGPQHF TGTGCCAGCAATACGGACAGGGACATTGGGCCCCAGCATTTT
many TRBJ2-1 TRBV7-2 . CASSRTWGDSYNEQFF TGCGCCAGCAGCCGGACCTGGGGGGACTCCTACAATGAGCAGTTCTTC
many TRBJ2-5 TRBV9 TRBD2 CASSVGTSGETQYF TGTGCCAGCAGCGTAGGGACTAGTGGAGAGACCCAGTACTTC
. TRBJ2-5 TRBV29-1 TRBD2 CSASGLVTETQYF TGCAGCGCTTCGGGACTAGTCACAGAGACCCAGTACTTC
many TRBJ2-5 TRBV13 . CASSSEAREETQYF TGTGCCAGCAGCTCCGAGGCACGGGAAGAGACCCAGTACTTC
many TRBJ2-5 TRBV20-1 . CSARLSQETQYF TGCAGTGCTAGACTTTCTCAAGAGACCCAGTACTTC
. TRBJ2-1 TRBV5-1 TRBD2 CASRPLAGGSNEQFF TGCGCCAGCCGCCCCTTGGCGGGAGGTAGTAATGAGCAGTTCTTC
many TRBJ2-4 TRBV6-2/TRBV6-3 . CASSYSCCLAKNIQYF TGTGCCAGCAGTTACAGTTGTTGCTTAGCCAAAAACATTCAGTACTTC
. TRBJ1-2 TRBV6-2/TRBV6-3 . CASMTPPGMSEGSGYTF TGTGCCAGCATGACCCCCCCCGGGATGAGCGAAGGGAGTGGCTACACCTTC
many TRBJ2-3 TRBV12-3/TRBV12-4 . CASSLKEVLTDTQYF TGTGCCAGCAGTTTGAAAGAAGTCCTCACAGATACGCAGTATTTT
many TRBJ2-3 TRBV29-1 . CSVESWFGPHTDTQYF TGCAGCGTTGAAAGTTGGTTTGGACCCCACACAGATACGCAGTATTTT
. TRBJ2-5 TRBV7-3 . CASSLNGVQETQYF TGTGCCAGCAGCTTGAATGGGGTCCAAGAGACCCAGTACTTC
many TRBJ1-1 TRBV5-5 . CASLRSGGDWTEAFF TGTGCCAGCCTCCGGAGCGGCGGTGATTGGACTGAAGCTTTCTTT
many TRBJ1-6 TRBV28 . CASSPRGYNSPLHF TGTGCCAGCAGTCCGAGGGGCTATAATTCACCCCTCCACTTT
many TRBJ2-1 TRBV27 . CASRSASKNEQFF TGTGCCAGCAGATCGGCCAGCAAGAATGAGCAGTTCTTC
many TRBJ1-2 TRBV6-2/TRBV6-3 TRBD1 CASNNRGQDGYTF TGTGCCAGCAACAACAGGGGGCAGGATGGCTACACCTTC
. TRBJ2-1 TRBV10-3 TRBD2 CAISDRASGHNEQFF TGTGCCATCAGTGATCGGGCTAGCGGGCACAATGAGCAGTTCTTC
many TRBJ2-7 TRBV7-9 TRBD2 CASSYYGTSGSYEQYF TGTGCCAGCAGCTATTACGGGACTAGCGGGAGCTACGAGCAGTACTTC
many TRBJ1-4 TRBV7-2 . CASSLGVGGLSEKLFF TGTGCCAGCAGCTTAGGCGTCGGGGGGTTGAGTGAAAAACTGTTTTTT
many TRBJ1-2 TRBV20-1 TRBD1 CSARDQGANYGYTF TGCAGTGCTAGAGATCAGGGGGCTAACTATGGCTACACCTTC
few TRBJ2-7 TRBV20-1 . CSTDREPGQQTYEQYF TGCAGTACCGACCGTGAACCGGGCCAACAAACCTACGAGCAGTACTTC
many TRBJ2-3 TRBV28 . CASTSPTDTQYF TGTGCCAGCACCAGTCCCACAGATACGCAGTATTTT
. TRBJ1-2 TRBV7-9 . CASSLVSGQYLGGYTF TGTGCCAGCAGCTTAGTCTCAGGCCAATATCTTGGCGGCTACACCTTC
. TRBJ1-2 TRBV5-4 TRBD1 CASRLTGAQVYGYTF TGTGCCAGCAGACTAACAGGGGCGCAGGTCTATGGCTACACCTTC
many TRBJ2-1 TRBV30 TRBD2 CAWLAGGSYNEQFF TGTGCCTGGCTAGCGGGAGGCTCCTACAATGAGCAGTTCTTC
few TRBJ2-1 TRBV27 . CATLIRNEQFF TGTGCCACCCTCATTAGGAATGAGCAGTTCTTC
many TRBJ2-7 TRBV7-3 TRBD2 CASSLSGRSGEQYF TGTGCCAGCAGCCTTAGCGGGAGGAGCGGGGAGCAGTACTTC
many TRBJ2-7 TRBV29-1 . CSVTRPDVGYEQYF TGCAGCGTCACCAGACCGGACGTAGGGTACGAGCAGTACTTC
many TRBJ1-1 TRBV5-1 . CASSPLRDTGGEAFF TGCGCCAGCAGCCCCCTCCGGGACACGGGAGGTGAAGCTTTCTTT
many TRBJ1-1 TRBV6-1 . CASSAQSPNTEAFF TGTGCCAGCAGCGCACAGAGTCCCAACACTGAAGCTTTCTTT
many TRBJ2-1 TRBV7-6 TRBD2 CASSPVQAGDYNEQFF TGTGCCAGCAGCCCCGTCCAAGCGGGGGATTACAATGAGCAGTTCTTC
many TRBJ1-5 TRBV27 . CASSSDSYSNQPQHF TGTGCCAGCAGTTCTGACAGTTATAGCAATCAGCCCCAGCATTTT
many TRBJ1-5 TRBV15 . CATSRDRTAPHF TGTGCCACCAGCAGAGATAGGACCGCACCGCACTTT
many TRBJ2-3 TRBV14 TRBD2 CASSHGTSGGDTQYF TGTGCCAGCAGCCATGGGACTAGCGGGGGAGATACGCAGTATTTT
many TRBJ1-2 TRBV13 TRBD1 CASSDRRGTEGLGYTF TGTGCCAGCAGCGATAGACGCGGGACAGAAGGGCTTGGCTACACCTTC
many TRBJ2-7 TRBV11-2 . CASSLRGKSDEQYF TGTGCCAGCAGCTTAAGGGGAAAGAGTGACGAGCAGTACTTC
few TRBJ1-4 TRBV27 TRBD1 CASSLLGTGVSEKLFF TGTGCCAGCAGTTTATTGGGGACAGGCGTTAGTGAAAAACTGTTTTTT
many TRBJ2-3 TRBV7-2 . CASSSLADTQYF TGTGCCAGCAGCTCCTTAGCGGATACGCAGTATTTT
many TRBJ2-2 TRBV15 TRBD2 CATQGLVNTGELFF TGTGCCACCCAGGGACTAGTCAACACCGGGGAGCTGTTTTTT
many TRBJ2-1 TRBV6-2/TRBV6-3 . CASSYATSSEQFF TGTGCCAGCAGTTACGCAACTAGTAGTGAGCAGTTCTTC
. TRBJ1-2 TRBV14 . CASRGWSGGYTF TGTGCCAGCAGGGGATGGAGTGGTGGCTACACCTTC
many TRBJ1-6 TRBV12-3/TRBV12-4 TRBD1 CASSVDRGNSPLHF TGTGCCAGCAGTGTGGACAGGGGTAACTCACCCCTCCACTTT